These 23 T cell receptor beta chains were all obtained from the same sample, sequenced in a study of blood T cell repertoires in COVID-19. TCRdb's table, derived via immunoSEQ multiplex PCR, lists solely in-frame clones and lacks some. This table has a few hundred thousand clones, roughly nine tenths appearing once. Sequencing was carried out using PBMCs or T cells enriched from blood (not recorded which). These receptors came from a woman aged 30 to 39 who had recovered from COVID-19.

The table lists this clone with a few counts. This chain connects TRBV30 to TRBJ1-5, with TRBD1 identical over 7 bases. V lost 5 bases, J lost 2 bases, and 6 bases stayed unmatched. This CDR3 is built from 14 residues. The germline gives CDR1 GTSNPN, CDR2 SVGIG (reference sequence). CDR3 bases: TGTGCCTGGGCGAGGACAGGCGGCAATCAGCCCCAGCATTTT. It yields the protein CAWARTGGNQPQHF.

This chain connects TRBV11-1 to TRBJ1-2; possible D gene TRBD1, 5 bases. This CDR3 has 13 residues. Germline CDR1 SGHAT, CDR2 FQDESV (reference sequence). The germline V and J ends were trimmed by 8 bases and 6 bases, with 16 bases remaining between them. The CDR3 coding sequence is TGTGCCAGCCGGGGGGGATCGTCGGATGGCTACACCTTC. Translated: CASRGGSSDGYTF.

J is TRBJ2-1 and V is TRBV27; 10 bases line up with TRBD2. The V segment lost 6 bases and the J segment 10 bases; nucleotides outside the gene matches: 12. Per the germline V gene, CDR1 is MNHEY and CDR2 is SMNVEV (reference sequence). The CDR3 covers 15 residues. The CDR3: CASRPQRGGIEEQFF. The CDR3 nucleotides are TGTGCCAGCAGACCCCAGCGGGGGGGTATTGAGGAGCAGTTCTTC.

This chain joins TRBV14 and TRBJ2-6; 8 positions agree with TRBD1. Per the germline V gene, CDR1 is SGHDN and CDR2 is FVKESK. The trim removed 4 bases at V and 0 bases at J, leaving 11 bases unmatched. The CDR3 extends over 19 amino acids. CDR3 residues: CASSRPPGTGASGANVLTF. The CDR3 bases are TGTGCCAGCAGCCGCCCGCCAGGGACAGGTGCCTCTGGGGCCAACGTCCTGACTTTC.

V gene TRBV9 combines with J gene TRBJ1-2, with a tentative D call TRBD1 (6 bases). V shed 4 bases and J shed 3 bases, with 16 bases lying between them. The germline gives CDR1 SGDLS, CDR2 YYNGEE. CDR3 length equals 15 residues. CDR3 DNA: TGTGCCAGCAGCCCCGGGACACTTGGGGACTATGGCTACACCTTC. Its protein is CASSPGTLGDYGYTF.

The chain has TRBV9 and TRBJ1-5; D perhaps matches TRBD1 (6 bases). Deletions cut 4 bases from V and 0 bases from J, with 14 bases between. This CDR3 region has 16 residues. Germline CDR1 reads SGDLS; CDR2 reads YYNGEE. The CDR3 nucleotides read TGTGCCAGCAGCAAAGGGGGGGGAGGTAGCAATCAGCCCCAGCATTTT. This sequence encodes CASSKGGGGSNQPQHF. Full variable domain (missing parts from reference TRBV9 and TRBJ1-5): DSGVTQTPKHLITATGQRVTLRCSPRSGDLSVYWYQQSLDQGLQFLIQYYNGEERAKGNILERFSAQQFPDLHSELNLSSLELGDSALYFCASSKGGGGSNQPQHFGDGTRLSIL.

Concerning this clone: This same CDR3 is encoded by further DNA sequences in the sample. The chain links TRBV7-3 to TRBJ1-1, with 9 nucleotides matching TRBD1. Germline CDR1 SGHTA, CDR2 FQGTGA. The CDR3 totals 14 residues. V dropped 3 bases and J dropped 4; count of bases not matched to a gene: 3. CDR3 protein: CASSLGQGSTEAFF. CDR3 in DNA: TGTGCCAGCAGCTTGGGACAGGGATCCACTGAAGCTTTCTTT.

CDR3 in amino acids: CASSKRWTGNQPQHF. DNA for the CDR3: TGTGCCAGCAGCAAACGATGGACAGGGAACCAGCCCCAGCATTTT. The chain couples TRBV21-1 to TRBJ1-5; the D call in the table, TRBD1, was not verified against the DNA. TRBV21-1 is an annotated pseudogene. The CDR3 totals 15 residues.

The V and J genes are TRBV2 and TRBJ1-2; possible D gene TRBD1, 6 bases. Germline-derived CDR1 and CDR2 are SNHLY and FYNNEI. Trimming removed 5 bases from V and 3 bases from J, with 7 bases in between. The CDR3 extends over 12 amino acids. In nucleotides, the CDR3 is TGTGCCAGCAGTAGACAGGACTATGGCTACACCTTC. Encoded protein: CASSRQDYGYTF.

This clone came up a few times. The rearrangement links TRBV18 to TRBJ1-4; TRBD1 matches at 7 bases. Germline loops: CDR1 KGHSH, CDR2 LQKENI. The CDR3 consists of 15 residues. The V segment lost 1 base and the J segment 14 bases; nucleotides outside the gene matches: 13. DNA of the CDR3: TGTGCCAGCTCACCACAGGAGACAGGGAGGCTGGGGCTGTTTTTT. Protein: CASSPQETGRLGLFF.

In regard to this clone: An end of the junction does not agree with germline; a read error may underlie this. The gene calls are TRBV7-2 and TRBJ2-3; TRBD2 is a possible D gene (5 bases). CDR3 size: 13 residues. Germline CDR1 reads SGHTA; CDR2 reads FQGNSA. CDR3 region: CASSQGDGVLLSF. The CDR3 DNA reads TGTGCCAGCAGTCAAGGCGACGGGGTCCTCTTGTCGTTT. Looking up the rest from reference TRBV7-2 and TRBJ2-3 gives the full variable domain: GAGVSQSPSNKVTEKGKDVELRCDPISGHTALYWYRQSLGQGLEFLIYFQGNSAPDKSGLPSDRFSAERTGGSVSTLTIQRTQQEDSAVYLCASSQGDGVLLSFGPGTRLTVL.

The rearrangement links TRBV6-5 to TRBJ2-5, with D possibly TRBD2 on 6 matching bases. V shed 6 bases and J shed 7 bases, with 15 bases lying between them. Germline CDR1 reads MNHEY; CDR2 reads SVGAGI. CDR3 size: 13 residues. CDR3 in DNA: TGTGCCAGCAGAGGAGGGGCGGAGGTGACCCAGTACTTC. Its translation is CASRGGAEVTQYF.

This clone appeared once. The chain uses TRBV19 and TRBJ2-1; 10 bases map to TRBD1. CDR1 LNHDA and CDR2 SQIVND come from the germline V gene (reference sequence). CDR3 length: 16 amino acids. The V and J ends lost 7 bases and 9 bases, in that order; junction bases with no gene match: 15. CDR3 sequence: CASTQKLGQGRVEQFF. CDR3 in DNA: TGTGCCAGTACTCAAAAGCTGGGACAGGGGCGAGTTGAGCAGTTCTTC.

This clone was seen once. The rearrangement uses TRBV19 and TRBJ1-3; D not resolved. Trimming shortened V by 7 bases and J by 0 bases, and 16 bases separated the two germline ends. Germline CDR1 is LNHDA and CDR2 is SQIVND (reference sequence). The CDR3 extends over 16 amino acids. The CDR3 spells CASTGKVSGSGNTIYF. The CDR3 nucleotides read TGTGCCAGTACCGGGAAAGTATCAGGCTCTGGAAACACCATATATTTT.

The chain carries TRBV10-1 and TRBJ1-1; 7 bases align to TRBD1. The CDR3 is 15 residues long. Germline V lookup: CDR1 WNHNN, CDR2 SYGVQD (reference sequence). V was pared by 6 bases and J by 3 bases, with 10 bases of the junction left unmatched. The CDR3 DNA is TGCGCCAGCAGCTCCCTCGACAGGGAGTACACTGAAGCTTTCTTT. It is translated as CASSSLDREYTEAFF.

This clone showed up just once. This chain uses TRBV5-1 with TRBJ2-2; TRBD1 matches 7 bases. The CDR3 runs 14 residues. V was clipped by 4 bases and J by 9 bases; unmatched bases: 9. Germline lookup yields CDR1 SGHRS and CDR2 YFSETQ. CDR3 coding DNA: TGCGCCAGCAGCGCCGGGACAGTGCTTAGGGAGCTGTTTTTT. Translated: CASSAGTVLRELFF.

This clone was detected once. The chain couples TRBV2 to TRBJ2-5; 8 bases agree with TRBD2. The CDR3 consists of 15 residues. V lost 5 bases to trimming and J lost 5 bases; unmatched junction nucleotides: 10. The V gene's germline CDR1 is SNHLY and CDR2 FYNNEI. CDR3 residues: CASSQSASGRETQYF. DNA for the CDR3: TGTGCCAGCAGTCAAAGCGCTAGCGGGCGGGAGACCCAGTACTTC.

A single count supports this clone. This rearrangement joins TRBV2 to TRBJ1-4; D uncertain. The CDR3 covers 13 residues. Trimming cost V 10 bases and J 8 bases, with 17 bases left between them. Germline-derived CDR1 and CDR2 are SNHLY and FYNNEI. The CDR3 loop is CATNRGPGEKLFF. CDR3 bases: TGTGCCACAAATCGGGGTCCGGGGGAAAAACTGTTTTTT.

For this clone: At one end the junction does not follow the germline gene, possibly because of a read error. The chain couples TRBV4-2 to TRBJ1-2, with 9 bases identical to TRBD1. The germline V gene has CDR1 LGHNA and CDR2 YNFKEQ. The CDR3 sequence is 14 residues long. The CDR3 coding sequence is TGTGCCAGCAGCCGGGAACCGGGACAGGGAAGAACGGCCTTC. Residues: CASSREPGQGRTAF.

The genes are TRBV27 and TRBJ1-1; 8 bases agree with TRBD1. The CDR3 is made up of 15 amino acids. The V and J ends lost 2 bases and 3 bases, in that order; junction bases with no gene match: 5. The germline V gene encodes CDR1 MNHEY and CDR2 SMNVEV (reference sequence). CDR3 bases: TGTGCCAGCAGTTTAGGGTACAGGGGGGACACTGAAGCTTTCTTT. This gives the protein CASSLGYRGDTEAFF.

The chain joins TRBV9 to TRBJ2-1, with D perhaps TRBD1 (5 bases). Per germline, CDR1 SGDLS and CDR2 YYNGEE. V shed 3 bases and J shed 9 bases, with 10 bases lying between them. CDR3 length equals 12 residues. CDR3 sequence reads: CASSGGIAEQFF. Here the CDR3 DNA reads TGTGCCAGCAGCGGGGGCATAGCTGAGCAGTTCTTC.

The CDR3 region is CASSSGALNTEAFF. DNA for the CDR3: TGTGCCAGCAGTTCAGGGGCCCTCAACACTGAAGCTTTCTTT. V is TRBV6-6 and J is TRBJ1-1; TRBD1 might be the D (6 bases). Germline lookup yields CDR1 MNHNY and CDR2 SVGAGI (reference sequence). The CDR3 is 14 residues long. V was cut by 4 bases and J by 2 bases, with 11 bases left in between.

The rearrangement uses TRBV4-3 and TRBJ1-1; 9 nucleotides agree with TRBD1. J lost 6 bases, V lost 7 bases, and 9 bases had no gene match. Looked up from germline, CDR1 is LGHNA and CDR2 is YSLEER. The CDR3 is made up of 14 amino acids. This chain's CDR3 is CASTRDRGGAEAFF. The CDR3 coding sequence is TGCGCCAGCACCAGAGACAGGGGGGGGGCTGAAGCTTTCTTT.